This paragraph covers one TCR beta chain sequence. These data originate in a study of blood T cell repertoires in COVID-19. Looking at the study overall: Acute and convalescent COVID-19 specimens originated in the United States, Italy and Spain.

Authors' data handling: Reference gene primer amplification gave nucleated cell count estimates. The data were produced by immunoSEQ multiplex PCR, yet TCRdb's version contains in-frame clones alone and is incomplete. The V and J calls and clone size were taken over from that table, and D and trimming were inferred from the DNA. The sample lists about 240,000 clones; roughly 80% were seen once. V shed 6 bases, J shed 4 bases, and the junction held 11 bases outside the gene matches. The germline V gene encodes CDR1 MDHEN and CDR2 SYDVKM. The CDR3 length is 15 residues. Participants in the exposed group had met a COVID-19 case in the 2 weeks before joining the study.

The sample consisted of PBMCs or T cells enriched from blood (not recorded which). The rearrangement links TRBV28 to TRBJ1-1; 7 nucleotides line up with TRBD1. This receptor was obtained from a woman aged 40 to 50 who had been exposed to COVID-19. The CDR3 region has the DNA TGTGCCAGCAGGCGTACAGGGGTTGTTAGCACTGAAGCTTTCTTT. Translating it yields CASRRTGVVSTEAFF.